This is a list of T cell receptor beta chains from one sample in a study of synovial regulatory T cells in juvenile arthritis. Sequencing was performed with immunoSEQ multiplex PCR; in TCRdb, only in-frame clones are kept and a portion is missing. The sample is made up of roughly 10,000 clones, and the top ten hold roughly 0.93% of it. Sequencing was done on a sample of Treg cells from blood. The receptors were gathered from a donor aged 2-30 years with juvenile idiopathic arthritis. The CDR3 runs from the conserved cysteine through the conserved F or W. A row's size may be missing; if present it is once, few, many or a size class.

size	V	length	J	CDR3
-	TRBV5-1	15	TRBJ2-1	CASSFRWSSYNEQFF
-	TRBV28	14	TRBJ2-1	CASRGLAGPNEQFF
-	TRBV27	16	TRBJ1-6	CASKRQGNSYNSPLHF
-	TRBV10-3	13	TRBJ2-3	CASEGGSTDTQYF
-	TRBV6-5	14	TRBJ2-1	CASSSGGSYNEQFF
-	TRBV7-9	11	TRBJ1-6	CASSLGAFLHF
-	TRBV7-9	17	TRBJ2-7	CASSLYRVAGDTYEQYF
-	TRBV28	15	TRBJ1-3	CASSSGGQLGNTIYF
-	TRBV6-5	13	TRBJ2-7	CASSYPGSYEQYF
-	TRBV5-1	15	TRBJ2-1	CASSLGWSTYNEQFF
-	TRBV10-3	12	TRBJ1-1	CATGQSNTEAFF
-	TRBV10-3	14	TRBJ1-6	CAISEGRGNSPLHF
-	TRBV19	14	TRBJ1-5	CASSARGGGQPQHF
-	TRBV4-2	14	TRBJ1-1	CARAGQPLNTEAFF
-	TRBV10-3	11	TRBJ1-1	CAIRTTGSAFF
-	TRBV28	13	TRBJ1-2	CASRRDRVYGYTF
-	TRBV28	15	TRBJ1-2	CASSQSGQGGYGYTF
-	TRBV2	13	TRBJ2-7	CATKDSSRFQQYF
-	TRBV5-1	15	TRBJ1-1	CASSLVRGVATEAFF
medium-sized	TRBV19	11	TRBJ1-1	CASSIYREAFF
-	TRBV6-4	15	TRBJ1-1	CASRSTGAMNTEAFF
-	TRBV28	13	TRBJ1-2	CASNEDRGLGYTF
-	TRBV19	13	TRBJ2-6	CASSISGANVLTF
-	TRBV12-5	16	TRBJ2-1	CASCFGGPSSYNEQFF
-	TRBV19	15	TRBJ1-1	CASIAGGGRDTEAFF
-	TRBV4-1	15	TRBJ1-4	CASRSLDLLNEKLFF
-	TRBV7-2	14	TRBJ2-2	CASSLVVGTGELFF
-	TRBV5-4	12	TRBJ1-1	CASSLPAGLAFF
-	TRBV5-4	16	TRBJ2-5	CASSFHPGQGLETQYF
-	TRBV11-1	12	TRBJ1-4	CASSAYREKLFF
-	TRBV6-5	15	TRBJ1-4	CASSYDGTGGEKLFF
-	TRBV20-1	11	TRBJ1-3	CSARTGNTIYF
medium-sized	TRBV10-3	15	TRBJ2-1	CAISRTSGRAGEQFF
-	TRBV28	16	TRBJ1-2	CASSLFGPGGIPHYTF
-	TRBV6-6	15	TRBJ1-1	CASSYTPTDMTEAFF
-	TRBV6-5	13	TRBJ1-2	CASSPQAYYGYTF
-	TRBV6-5	13	TRBJ1-1	CASSKTGGTEAFF
-	TRBV5-1	17	TRBJ1-3	CASSSGTGYGSGNTIYF
-	TRBV19	16	TRBJ1-1	CASSIGPGTGTTEAFF
-	TRBV28	14	TRBJ2-1	CASSLTSRTQEQFF
-	TRBV4-1	15	TRBJ1-2	CASSQVTGVHYGYTF
-	TRBV5-1	13	TRBJ1-2	CASSNRSPYGYTF
-	TRBV19	12	TRBJ2-3	CASRLGADTQYF
-	TRBV19	15	TRBJ2-4	CASSIGPAGENIQYF
-	TRBV4-1	13	TRBJ1-5	CASSQDPGTPQHF
-	TRBV7-9	13	TRBJ1-2	CASSLGQRDGYTF
-	TRBV6-5	14	TRBJ1-2	CASRPDRGDYGYTF
-	TRBV5-1	14	TRBJ1-6	CASSFGQTNSPLHF
medium-sized	TRBV10-3	11	TRBJ1-3	CAISVPGQIYF
-	TRBV6-6	12	TRBJ1-1	CASSERQGAAFF
-	TRBV2	13	TRBJ1-5	CASRGSRVWPQHF
-	TRBV4-2	15	TRBJ1-3	CASSREGGHGNTIYF
-	TRBV2	11	TRBJ1-1	CASEGNTEAFF
-	TRBV10-3	14	TRBJ2-7	CAISEWGGRYEQYF
-	TRBV6-5	13	TRBJ2-7	CASSGAGTYEQYF
-	TRBV19	15	TRBJ2-5	CASSTLDRPKETQYF